Sequencing of this T cell receptor beta chain was carried out in a study of cytomegalovirus exposure and HLA in healthy donors. Overall study findings and caveats: TCR beta V- and J-gene trimming, according to a later analysis, was linked to a missense DCLRE1C variant.

With V trimmed by 6 bases and J by 7 bases, 4 bases remained unmatched. Germline V gene sequence: CDR1 MDHEN, CDR2 SYDVKM. The CDR3 is made up of 13 amino acids. A multiplex PCR was run with 60 Vbeta primers and 13 Jbeta primers. Data came from immunoSEQ multiplex PCR; TCRdb stores just in-frame clones and leaves some out. The sample has approximately 170,000 clones, around 68% seen once; the top ten hold roughly 1.4%. To note about this clone: The antigen remains unidentified.

The receptor comes from a middle-aged man in good health and CMV-seronegative. The chain links TRBV28 to TRBJ1-4, with 8 bases matching TRBD1. Sequencing input: PBMCs. The CDR3 region has the DNA TGTGCCAGCAGATCGGACAGGGTTGAAAAACTGTTTTTT. Amino acid sequence: CASRSDRVEKLFF.